The 22 T cell receptor beta chains in this list originate from one sample, sequenced in a study of long-term antiretroviral therapy in people with HIV. The assay, immunoSEQ v3.0, was run at survey level. Assay: immunoSEQ multiplex PCR; the TCRdb copy retains only in-frame clones and omits some. The sample yields about 35,000 clones, approximately 85% seen once. The source was unsorted PBMCs, collected 2.2 years after starting antiretroviral therapy. The receptors here all came from a man between 18 and 35 years old with HIV.

V is TRBV30 and J is TRBJ2-1, with a weak D call TRBD2 (6 bases). Trimming removed 4 bases from V and 9 bases from J, with 19 bases in between. CDR3 length: 14 residues. Germline V CDR1 and CDR2: GTSNPN, SVGIG (reference sequence). The CDR3 DNA sequence: TGTGCCTGGACAACACTAGCCCCCTCGGGTGAGCAGTTCTTC. Encoded protein: CAWTTLAPSGEQFF.

The chain combines TRBV30 with TRBJ1-1; tentative D call: TRBD1 (6 bases). CDR1 is GTSNPN, CDR2 SVGIG, per germline (reference sequence). The CDR3 runs to 17 residues. Trimming took off 1 base at V and 3 bases at J, with 21 bases between the two ends. CDR3 loop: CAWSGLRGGAGYTEAFF. Written as DNA, the CDR3 is TGTGCCTGGAGTGGGTTACGAGGGGGGGCCGGGTACACTGAAGCTTTCTTT.

The chain combines TRBV6-6 with TRBJ2-7; D may be TRBD1 (6 bases). Germline CDR1 reads MNHNY; CDR2 reads SVGAGI (reference sequence). The CDR3 is made up of 13 amino acids. Trimming took 8 bases from V and 1 from J, leaving 12 bases between them. Here the CDR3 reads CASQGQHSYEQYF. The DNA of the CDR3 is TGTGCCAGCCAAGGACAGCATTCCTACGAGCAGTACTTC.

The chain uses TRBV11-2 and TRBJ2-1, with 7 bases matching TRBD2. Losses at the gene ends were 1 base for V and 2 bases for J; bases not matched to a gene: 14. The germline V gene encodes CDR1 SGHAT and CDR2 FQNNGV. The CDR3 contains 19 residues. The CDR3 sequence is CASSLGPLGRGGAYNEQFF. As DNA, the CDR3 is TGTGCCAGCAGCTTAGGCCCCCTAGGACGCGGGGGAGCCTACAATGAGCAGTTCTTC.

The sample holds a few counts of this clone. The V and J genes are TRBV7-9 and TRBJ2-1; possibly TRBD1 or TRBD2 for D (5 bases each). The germline V gene encodes CDR1 SEHNR and CDR2 FQNEAQ (reference sequence). The CDR3 is 16 amino acids. Trimming shortened V by 2 bases and J by 1 base, and 12 bases separated the two germline ends. CDR3 sequence reads: CASSLREGISYNEQFF. CDR3 in DNA: TGTGCCAGCAGCTTACGAGAGGGGATTTCCTACAATGAGCAGTTCTTC.

This chain links TRBV27 with TRBJ1-5; possible D gene TRBD1, 6 bases. The germline gives CDR1 MNHEY, CDR2 SMNVEV (reference sequence). CDR3 length: 13 amino acids. V lost 5 bases, J lost 4 bases, and 9 bases lay in between. CDR3 protein: CASSPGTNQPQHF. CDR3 nucleotide sequence: TGTGCCAGCAGTCCCGGGACAAATCAGCCCCAGCATTTT.

The chain employs TRBV2 and TRBJ2-2; D might be TRBD1 (5 bases). This CDR3 comprises 14 residues. The V and J ends lost 7 bases and 1 base respectively, with 10 bases between them. Germline CDR1 reads SNHLY; CDR2 reads FYNNEI. This CDR3 is CASKDRMNTGELFF. Here the CDR3 DNA reads TGTGCCAGCAAAGACAGAATGAACACCGGGGAGCTGTTTTTT.

J is TRBJ2-1 and V is TRBV10-3, with TRBD2 as a possible D gene (6 bases). The CDR3 consists of 14 residues. Germline V gene data show CDR1 as ENHRY and CDR2 as SYGVKD. The germline V and J ends were trimmed by 2 bases and 6 bases, with 11 bases remaining between them. As DNA, the CDR3 is TGTGCCATCAGTGAGCCCCGGACTATCAATGAGCAGTTCTTC. Residues: CAISEPRTINEQFF.

V is TRBV18 and J is TRBJ1-2; D call uncertain. The CDR3 contains 16 residues. Deletions cut 0 bases from V and 4 bases from J, with 15 bases between. Germline V gene sequence: CDR1 KGHSH, CDR2 LQKENI. This CDR3 reads CASSPPRGGAIYGYTF. CDR3 bases: TGTGCCAGCTCACCACCCCGGGGAGGAGCCATCTATGGCTACACCTTC. Full variable domain (missing parts from reference TRBV18 and TRBJ1-2): NAGVMQNPRHLVRRRGQEARLRCSPMKGHSHVYWYRQLPEEGLKFMVYLQKENIIDESGMPKERFSAEFPKEGPSILRIQQVVRGDSAAYFCASSPPRGGAIYGYTFGSGTRLTVV.

This clone was counted a single time. This sequence joins TRBV6-5 and TRBJ2-7; D perhaps matches TRBD1 (6 bases). The V end was cut by 6 bases, the J end by 6 bases, with 12 bases between. There are 12 residues in the CDR3. The germline V gene has CDR1 MNHEY and CDR2 SVGAGI. The CDR3 coding sequence is TGTGCCAGCAGCCCCGACAGGTTCGAGCAGTACTTC. The encoded protein is CASSPDRFEQYF.

This chain connects TRBV4-2 to TRBJ2-1; a weak D match, TRBD2 (6 bases). CDR1 is LGHNA, CDR2 YNFKEQ, per germline. The ends were cut back, 3 bases at V and 6 bases at J, with 21 bases in the middle. This CDR3 comprises 17 residues. The CDR3 loop is CASSQQYLATHPNEQFF. CDR3 DNA sequence: TGTGCCAGCAGCCAGCAGTATCTAGCGACCCACCCCAATGAGCAGTTCTTC.

The chain joins TRBV7-9 to TRBJ2-4; no reliable D call. This CDR3 is 14 amino acids long. Germline CDR1 SEHNR, CDR2 FQNEAQ (reference sequence). V lost 3 bases, J lost 10 bases, and 16 bases lay in between. The CDR3 DNA is TGTGCCAGCAGCTTGCCCAGGTGGGGTCCTATTCAGTACTTC. Translation gives CASSLPRWGPIQYF.

The J gene is TRBJ1-2, the V gene TRBV19; 7 positions match TRBD1. The J segment lost 2 bases and the V segment lost 7 bases, leaving 7 bases of the junction unmatched. Germline V gene data show CDR1 as LNHDA and CDR2 as SQIVND (reference sequence). This CDR3 comprises 14 residues. The DNA of the CDR3 is TGTGCCAGTAACAGGGGAATAGAAAACTATGGCTACACCTTC. This codes for CASNRGIENYGYTF.

The CDR3: CSVQTLAGGGNEQFF. CDR3 DNA: TGCAGCGTTCAGACACTAGCGGGGGGAGGCAATGAGCAGTTCTTC. The V call is TRBV29-1, the J call TRBJ2-1; 12 bases align to TRBD2. The CDR3 is made up of 15 amino acids. V dropped 5 bases and J dropped 6; count of bases not matched to a gene: 8. CDR1 is SQVTM, CDR2 ANQGSEA, per germline.

CDR3 in amino acids: CASSTSNSPLHF. Here the CDR3 DNA reads TGTGCCAGCAGCACCTCCAATTCACCCCTCCACTTT. The chain is built from TRBV7-2 and TRBJ1-6; no reliable D call. There are 12 residues in the CDR3. CDR1 is SGHTA and CDR2 is FQGNSA in the germline V gene. V was clipped by 5 bases and J by 7 bases, with 6 bases between them.

This rearrangement joins TRBV4-3 to TRBJ2-2; 10 nucleotides match TRBD2. The V gene end was trimmed by 0 bases and the J gene end by 2 bases; junction bases not matched to a gene: 6. Germline-derived CDR1 and CDR2 are LGHNA and YSLEER. This CDR3 contains 18 residues. CDR3 nucleotide sequence: TGCGCCAGCAGCCAAGATGCAACTAGCGGGACCAACACCGGGGAGCTGTTTTTT. Translation: CASSQDATSGTNTGELFF.

V and J are TRBV27 and TRBJ2-1, with a weak D call TRBD2 (6 bases). The length of the CDR3 is 16 residues. V was trimmed by 4 bases and J by 5 bases, leaving 18 bases between them. Germline assignment: CDR1 MNHEY and CDR2 SMNVEV (reference sequence). The CDR3 nucleotides are TGTGCCAGCAGTTCGTTCGGGGCGGGGAAGCACAATGAGCAGTTCTTC. Residues: CASSSFGAGKHNEQFF.

The chain recombines TRBV2 with TRBJ2-3, with 8 nucleotides matching TRBD2. V gave up 5 bases and J gave up 1 base; unmatched junction bases: 5. CDR3 length equals 15 residues. CDR1 is SNHLY, CDR2 FYNNEI, per germline. This CDR3 is CASSFGGAGTDTQYF. The CDR3 bases are TGTGCCAGCAGTTTCGGGGGGGCTGGCACAGATACGCAGTATTTT.

The chain joins TRBV19 to TRBJ2-6; possible D gene TRBD1, 6 bases. CDR3 length: 17 amino acids. Germline CDR1 and CDR2: LNHDA and SQIVND (reference sequence). V was cut by 2 bases and J by 0 bases, with 11 bases left in between. CDR3 in amino acids: CASSISTGFSGANVLTF. The CDR3 DNA follows: TGTGCCAGTAGTATATCGACAGGTTTCTCTGGGGCCAACGTCCTGACTTTC. The complete variable domain, with remaining parts taken from reference TRBV19 and TRBJ2-6, reads DGGITQSPKYLFRKEGQNVTLSCEQNLNHDAMYWYRQDPGQGLRLIYYSQIVNDFQKGDIAEGYSVSREKKESFPLTVTSAQKNPTAFYLCASSISTGFSGANVLTFGAGSRLTVL.

The J gene is TRBJ2-5, the V gene TRBV28; D possibly corresponds to TRBD2 (6 bases). Germline CDR1 reads MDHEN; CDR2 reads SYDVKM. The CDR3 contains 15 residues. Trimming pared 6 bases from V and 4 bases from J, leaving 18 bases between. CDR3 nucleotide sequence: TGTGCCAGCAGCCCCCAGCGGGCCGGTGGAGAGACCCAGTACTTC. Translated, it gives CASSPQRAGGETQYF.

The V call is TRBV4-2, the J call TRBJ2-3, with D tentatively TRBD1 or TRBD2 (5 bases each). In germline, CDR1 is LGHNA, CDR2 YNFKEQ. V dropped 4 bases and J dropped 1 base, with 12 bases sitting between them. The CDR3 is made up of 15 amino acids. CDR3 protein: CASSLYTGRTDTQYF. The CDR3, as DNA: TGTGCCAGCAGCCTATATACGGGACGCACAGATACGCAGTATTTT.

The chain recombines TRBV30 with TRBJ1-1; no firm D call. Trimming left V 5 bases short and J 4 bases short, with 11 bases between. Germline CDR1 is GTSNPN and CDR2 is SVGIG (reference sequence). The CDR3 runs to 12 residues. CDR3 in amino acids: CAWQPVGTEAFF. CDR3 nucleotides: TGTGCCTGGCAACCAGTGGGCACTGAAGCTTTCTTT. Variable domain in full (rest from reference TRBV30 and TRBJ1-1): SQTIHQWPATLVQPVGSPLSLECTVEGTSNPNLYWYRQAAGRGLQLLFYSVGIGQISSEVPQNLSASRPQDRQFILSSKKLLLSDSGFYLCAWQPVGTEAFFGQGTRLTVV.